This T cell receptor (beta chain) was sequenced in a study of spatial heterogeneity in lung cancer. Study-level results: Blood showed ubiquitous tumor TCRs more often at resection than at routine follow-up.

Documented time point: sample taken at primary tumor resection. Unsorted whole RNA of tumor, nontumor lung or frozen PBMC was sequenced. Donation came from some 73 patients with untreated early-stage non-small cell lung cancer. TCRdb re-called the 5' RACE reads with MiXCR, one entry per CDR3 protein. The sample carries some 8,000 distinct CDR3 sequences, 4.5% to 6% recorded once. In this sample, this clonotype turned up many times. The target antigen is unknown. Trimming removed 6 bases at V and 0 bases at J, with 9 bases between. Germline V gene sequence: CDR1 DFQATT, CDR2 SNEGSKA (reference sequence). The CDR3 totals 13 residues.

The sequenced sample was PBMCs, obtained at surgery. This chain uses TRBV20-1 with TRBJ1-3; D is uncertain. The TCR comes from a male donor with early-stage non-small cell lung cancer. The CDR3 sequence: CSAGPSSGNTIYF. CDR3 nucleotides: TGCAGTGCCGGACCCAGCTCTGGAAACACCATATATTTT.